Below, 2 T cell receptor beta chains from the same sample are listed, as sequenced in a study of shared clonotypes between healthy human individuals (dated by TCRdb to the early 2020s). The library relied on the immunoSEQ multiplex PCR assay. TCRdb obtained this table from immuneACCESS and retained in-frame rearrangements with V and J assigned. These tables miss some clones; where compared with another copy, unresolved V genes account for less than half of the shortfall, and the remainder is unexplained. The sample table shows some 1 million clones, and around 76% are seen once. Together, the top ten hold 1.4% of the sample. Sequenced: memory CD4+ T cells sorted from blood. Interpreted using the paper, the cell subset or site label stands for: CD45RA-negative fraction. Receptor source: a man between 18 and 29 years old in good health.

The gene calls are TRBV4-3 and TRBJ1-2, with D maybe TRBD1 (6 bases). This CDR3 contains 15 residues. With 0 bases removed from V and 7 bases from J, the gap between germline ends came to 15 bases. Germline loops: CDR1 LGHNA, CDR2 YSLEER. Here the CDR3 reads CASSQDFRGASGYTF. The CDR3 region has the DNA TGCGCCAGCAGCCAAGATTTTCGGGGGGCGAGTGGCTACACCTTC.

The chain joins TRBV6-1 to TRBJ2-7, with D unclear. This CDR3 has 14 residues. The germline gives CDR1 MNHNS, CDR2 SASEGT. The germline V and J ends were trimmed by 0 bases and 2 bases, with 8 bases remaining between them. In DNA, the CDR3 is TGTGCCAGCAGTGAAGCAGGGAACCCCTACGAGCAGTACTTC. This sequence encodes CASSEAGNPYEQYF.